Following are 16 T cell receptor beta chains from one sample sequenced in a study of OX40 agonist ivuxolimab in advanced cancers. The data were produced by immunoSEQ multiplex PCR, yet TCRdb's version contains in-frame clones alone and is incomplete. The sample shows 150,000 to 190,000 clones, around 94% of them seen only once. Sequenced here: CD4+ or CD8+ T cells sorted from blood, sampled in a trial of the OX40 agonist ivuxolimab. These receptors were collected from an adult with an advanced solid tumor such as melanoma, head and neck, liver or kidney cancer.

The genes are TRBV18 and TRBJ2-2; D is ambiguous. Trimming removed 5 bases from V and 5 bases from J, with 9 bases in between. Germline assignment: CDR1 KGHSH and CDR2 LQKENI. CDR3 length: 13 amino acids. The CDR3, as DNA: TGTGCCAGCTCAGATTCAAATACCGGGGAGCTGTTTTTT. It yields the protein CASSDSNTGELFF.

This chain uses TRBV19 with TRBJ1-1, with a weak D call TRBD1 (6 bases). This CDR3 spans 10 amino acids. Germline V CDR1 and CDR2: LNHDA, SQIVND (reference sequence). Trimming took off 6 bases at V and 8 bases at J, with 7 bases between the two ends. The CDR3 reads CASSGTEAFF. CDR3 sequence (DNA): TGTGCCAGTAGCGGGACAGAAGCTTTCTTT.

The CDR3 is CASSEGQGVNYGYTF. The CDR3 bases are TGTGCCAGCAGTGAAGGGCAGGGGGTAAACTATGGCTACACCTTC. V usage is TRBV2 and J usage is TRBJ1-2, with 7 bases fitting TRBD1. The CDR3 is 15 residues long. The V gene end was trimmed by 1 base and the J gene end by 2 bases; junction bases not matched to a gene: 4. Germline V gives CDR1 SNHLY, CDR2 FYNNEI.

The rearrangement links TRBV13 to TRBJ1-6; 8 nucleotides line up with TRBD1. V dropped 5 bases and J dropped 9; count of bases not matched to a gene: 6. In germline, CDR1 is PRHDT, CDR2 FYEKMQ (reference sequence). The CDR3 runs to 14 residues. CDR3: CASSPLDRASPLHF. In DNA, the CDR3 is TGTGCCAGCAGCCCCCTGGACAGGGCTTCACCCCTCCACTTT.

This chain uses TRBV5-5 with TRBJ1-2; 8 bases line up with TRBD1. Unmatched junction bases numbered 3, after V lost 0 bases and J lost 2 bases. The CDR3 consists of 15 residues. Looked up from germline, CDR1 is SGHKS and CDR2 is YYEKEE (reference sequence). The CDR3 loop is CASSLGQGINYGYTF. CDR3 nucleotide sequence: TGTGCCAGCAGCTTGGGACAGGGGATCAACTATGGCTACACCTTC.

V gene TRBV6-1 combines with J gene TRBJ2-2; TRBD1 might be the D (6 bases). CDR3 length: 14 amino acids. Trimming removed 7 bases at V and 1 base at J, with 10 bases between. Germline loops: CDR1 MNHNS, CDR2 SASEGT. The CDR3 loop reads CASMGALNTGELFF. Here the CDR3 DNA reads TGTGCCAGCATGGGGGCACTGAACACCGGGGAGCTGTTTTTT.

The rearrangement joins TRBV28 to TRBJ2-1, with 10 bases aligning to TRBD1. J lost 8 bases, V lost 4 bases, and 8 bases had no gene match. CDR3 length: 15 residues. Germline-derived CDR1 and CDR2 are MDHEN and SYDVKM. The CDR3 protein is CASSSPGQGFDEQFF. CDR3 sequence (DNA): TGTGCCAGCAGTTCTCCGGGACAGGGGTTCGATGAGCAGTTCTTC.

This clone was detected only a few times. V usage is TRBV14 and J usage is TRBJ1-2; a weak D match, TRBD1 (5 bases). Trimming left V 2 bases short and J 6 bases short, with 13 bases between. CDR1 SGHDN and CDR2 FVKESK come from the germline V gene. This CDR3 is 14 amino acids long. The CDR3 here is CASSQNFRDDGYTF. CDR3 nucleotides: TGTGCCAGCAGCCAAAACTTCCGGGACGATGGCTACACCTTC. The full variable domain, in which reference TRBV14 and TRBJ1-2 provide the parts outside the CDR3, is EAGVTQFPSHSVIEKGQTVTLRCDPISGHDNLYWYRRVMGKEIKFLLHFVKESKQDESGMPNNRFLAERTGGTYSTLKVQPAELEDSGVYFCASSQNFRDDGYTFGSGTRLTVV.

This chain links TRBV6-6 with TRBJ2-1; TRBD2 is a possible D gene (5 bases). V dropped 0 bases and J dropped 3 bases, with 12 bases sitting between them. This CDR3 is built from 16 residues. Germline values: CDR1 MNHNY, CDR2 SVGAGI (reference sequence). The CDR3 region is CASSYSRQRYYNEQFF. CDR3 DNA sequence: TGTGCCAGCAGTTACTCGAGGCAGCGGTACTACAATGAGCAGTTCTTC.

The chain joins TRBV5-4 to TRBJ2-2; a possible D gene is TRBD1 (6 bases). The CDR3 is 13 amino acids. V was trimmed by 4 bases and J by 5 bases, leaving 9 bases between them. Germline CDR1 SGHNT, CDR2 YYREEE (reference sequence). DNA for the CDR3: TGTGCCAGCAGCCCCAGGGGTACCGGGGAGCTGTTTTTT. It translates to CASSPRGTGELFF.

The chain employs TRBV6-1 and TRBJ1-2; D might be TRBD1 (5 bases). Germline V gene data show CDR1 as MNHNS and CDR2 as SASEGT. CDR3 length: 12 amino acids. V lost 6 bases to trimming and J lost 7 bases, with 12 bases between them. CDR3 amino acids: CASSGQGIGYTF. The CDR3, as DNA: TGTGCCAGCAGCGGGCAGGGAATTGGCTACACCTTC.

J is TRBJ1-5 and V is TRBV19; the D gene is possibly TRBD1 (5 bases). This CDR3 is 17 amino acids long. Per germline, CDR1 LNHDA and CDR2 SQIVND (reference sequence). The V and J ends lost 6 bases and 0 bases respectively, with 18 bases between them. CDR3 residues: CASSRPPGTTSNQPQHF. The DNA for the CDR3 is TGTGCCAGTAGCCGACCCCCCGGGACTACTAGCAATCAGCCCCAGCATTTT.

The CDR3 protein is CASSSGQGSTGELFF. The CDR3 nucleotides read TGTGCCAGCTCATCTGGACAGGGGAGCACCGGGGAGCTGTTTTTT. The rearrangement joins TRBV18 to TRBJ2-2; TRBD1 aligns across 9 bases. The CDR3 extends over 15 amino acids. CDR1 and CDR2 (germline): KGHSH, LQKENI. Germline trimming cut 5 bases from V and 4 bases from J; bases unmatched to any gene: 5.

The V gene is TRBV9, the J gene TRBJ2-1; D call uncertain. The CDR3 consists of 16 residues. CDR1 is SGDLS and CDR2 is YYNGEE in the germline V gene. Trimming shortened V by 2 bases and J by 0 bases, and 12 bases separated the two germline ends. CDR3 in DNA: TGTGCCAGCAGCGTTCTACCGGGTGGCTCCTACAATGAGCAGTTCTTC. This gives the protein CASSVLPGGSYNEQFF.

In DNA form, the CDR3 reads TGTGCCAGCAGCTTGGATGGTTCAGGATCCTACGAGCAGTACTTC. Protein: CASSLDGSGSYEQYF. The rearrangement links TRBV5-4 to TRBJ2-7; no reliable D call. Deletions cut 0 bases from V and 1 base from J, with 11 bases between. CDR3 size: 15 residues. Germline V gene sequence: CDR1 SGHNT, CDR2 YYREEE (reference sequence).

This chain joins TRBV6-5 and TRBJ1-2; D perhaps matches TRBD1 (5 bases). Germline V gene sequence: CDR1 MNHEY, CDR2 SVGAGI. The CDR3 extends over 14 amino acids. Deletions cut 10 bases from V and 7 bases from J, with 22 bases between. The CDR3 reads CAILPRRGLGGYTF. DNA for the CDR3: TGTGCCATTCTTCCACGGAGGGGATTAGGTGGCTACACCTTC.